This TCR beta chain stems from a study of blood T cell repertoires in COVID-19. Looking at the study overall: PBMCs, B-cell-depleted T cells, or T cells were the source of the cDNA or gDNA that made up the material.

V shed 11 bases and J shed 2 bases, with 18 bases lying between them. Germline CDR1 MDHEN, CDR2 SYDVKM. The CDR3 covers 15 residues. Some clones are missing from TCRdb's copy, which holds only in-frame ones; the method was immunoSEQ multiplex PCR. The sample gives a few hundred thousand clones, roughly 85% of which show up once; about 3% is in the top ten. V usage is TRBV28 and J usage is TRBJ2-2; D not resolved. The TCR comes from a young woman with acute or convalescent COVID-19. The specimen sequenced was peripheral blood. CDR3 coding DNA: TGTGCCCTCGCCGCCTCGAGGAGTAACACCGGGGAGCTGTTTTTT. This codes for CALAASRSNTGELFF.